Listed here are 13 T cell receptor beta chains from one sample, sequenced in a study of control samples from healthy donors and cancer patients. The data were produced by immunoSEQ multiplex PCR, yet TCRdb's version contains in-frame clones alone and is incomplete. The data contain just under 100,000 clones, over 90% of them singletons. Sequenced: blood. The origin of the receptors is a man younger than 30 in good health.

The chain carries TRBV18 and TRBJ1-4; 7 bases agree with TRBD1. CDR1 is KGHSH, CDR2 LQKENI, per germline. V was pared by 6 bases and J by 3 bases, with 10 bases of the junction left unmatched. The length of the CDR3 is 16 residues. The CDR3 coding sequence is TGTGCCAGCTCGTCCACTCCGGGACAGCCTAATGAAAAACTGTTTTTT. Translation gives CASSSTPGQPNEKLFF.

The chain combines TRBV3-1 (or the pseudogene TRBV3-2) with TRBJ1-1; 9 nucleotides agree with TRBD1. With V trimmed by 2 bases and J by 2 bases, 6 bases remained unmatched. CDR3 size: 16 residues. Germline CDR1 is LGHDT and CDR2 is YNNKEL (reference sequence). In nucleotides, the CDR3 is TGTGCCAGCAGCCAACCACCGGGACAGGGAAACACTGAAGCTTTCTTT. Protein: CASSQPPGQGNTEAFF.

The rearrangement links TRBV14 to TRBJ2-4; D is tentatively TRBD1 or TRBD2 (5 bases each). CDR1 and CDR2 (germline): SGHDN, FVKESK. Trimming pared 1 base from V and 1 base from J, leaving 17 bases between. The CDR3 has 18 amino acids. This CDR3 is CASSQGGVPGKAKNIQYF. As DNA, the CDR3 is TGTGCCAGCAGCCAAGGAGGGGTTCCAGGGAAGGCCAAAAACATTCAGTACTTC.

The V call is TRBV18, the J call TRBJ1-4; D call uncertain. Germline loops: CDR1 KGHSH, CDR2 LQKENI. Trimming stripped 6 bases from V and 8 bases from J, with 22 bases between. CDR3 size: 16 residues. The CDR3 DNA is TGTGCCAGCTCGCCCCCGGTCGGAGCCGAAGAAGAAAAACTGTTTTTT. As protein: CASSPPVGAEEEKLFF.

The CDR3 DNA sequence: TGTGCCAGCTCACCACGGCAGGGGAGAGCTTCTATGAACACTGAAGCTTTCTTT. Protein product: CASSPRQGRASMNTEAFF. The chain combines TRBV18 with TRBJ1-1, with a tentative D call TRBD1 (6 bases). Germline CDR1 reads KGHSH; CDR2 reads LQKENI. The V end was cut by 1 base, the J end by 0 bases, with 18 bases between. The CDR3 has 18 residues.

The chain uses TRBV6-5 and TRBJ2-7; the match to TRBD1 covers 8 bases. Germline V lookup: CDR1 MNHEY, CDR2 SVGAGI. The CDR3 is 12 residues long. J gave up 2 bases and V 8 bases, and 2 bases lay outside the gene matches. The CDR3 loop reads CASVDRAYEQYF. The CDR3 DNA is TGTGCCAGCGTGGACAGGGCCTACGAGCAGTACTTC.

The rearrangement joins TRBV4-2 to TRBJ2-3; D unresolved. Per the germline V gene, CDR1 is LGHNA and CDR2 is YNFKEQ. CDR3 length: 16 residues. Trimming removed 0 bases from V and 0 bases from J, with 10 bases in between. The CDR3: CASSQEWSPSTDTQYF. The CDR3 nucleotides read TGTGCCAGCAGCCAAGAATGGTCGCCTAGCACAGATACGCAGTATTTT.

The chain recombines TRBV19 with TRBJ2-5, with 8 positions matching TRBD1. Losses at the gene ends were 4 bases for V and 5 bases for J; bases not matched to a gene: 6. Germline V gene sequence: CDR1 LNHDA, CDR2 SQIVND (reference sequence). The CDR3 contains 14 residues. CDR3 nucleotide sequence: TGTGCCAGTAGTAGACAGACAGGGGACGAGACCCAGTACTTC. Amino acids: CASSRQTGDETQYF.

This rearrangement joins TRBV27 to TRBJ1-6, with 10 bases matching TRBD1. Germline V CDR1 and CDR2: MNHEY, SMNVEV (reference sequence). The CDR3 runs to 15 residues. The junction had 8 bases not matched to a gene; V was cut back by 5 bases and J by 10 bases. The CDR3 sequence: CASSLATGGGSPLHF. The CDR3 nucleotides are TGTGCCAGCAGTCTAGCGACAGGGGGCGGCTCACCCCTCCACTTT.

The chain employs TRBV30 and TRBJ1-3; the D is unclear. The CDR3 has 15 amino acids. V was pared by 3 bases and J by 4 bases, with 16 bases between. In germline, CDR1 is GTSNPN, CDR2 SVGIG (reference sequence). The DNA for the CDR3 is TGTGCCTGGAGGGGTATGCGGGATCTAGGAAACACCATATATTTT. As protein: CAWRGMRDLGNTIYF.

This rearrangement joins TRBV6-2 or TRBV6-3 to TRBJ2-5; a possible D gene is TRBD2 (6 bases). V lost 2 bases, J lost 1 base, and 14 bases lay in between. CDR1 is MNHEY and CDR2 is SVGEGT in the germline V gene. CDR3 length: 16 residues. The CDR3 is CASSYEWGGIQETQYF. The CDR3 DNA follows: TGTGCCAGCAGTTACGAGTGGGGCGGGATCCAAGAGACCCAGTACTTC.

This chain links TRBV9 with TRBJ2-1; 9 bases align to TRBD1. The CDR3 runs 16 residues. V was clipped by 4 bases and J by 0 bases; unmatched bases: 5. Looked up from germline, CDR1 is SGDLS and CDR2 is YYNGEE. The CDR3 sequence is CASSWRTGASYNEQFF. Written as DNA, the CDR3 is TGTGCCAGCAGCTGGAGGACAGGGGCCTCCTACAATGAGCAGTTCTTC.

CDR3 protein: CATAPVGAFQETQYF. Written as DNA, the CDR3 is TGTGCCACCGCCCCTGTGGGGGCTTTCCAAGAGACCCAGTACTTC. This sequence joins TRBV28 and TRBJ2-5, with D possibly matching TRBD1 (6 bases). This CDR3 contains 15 residues. The V gene's germline CDR1 is MDHEN and CDR2 SYDVKM. V lost 10 bases and J 1 base, leaving 19 bases between the germline ends. The variable domain in full, completed from reference TRBV28 and TRBJ2-5, reads DVKVTQSSRYLVKRTGEKVFLECVQDMDHENMFWYRQDPGLGLRLIYFSYDVKMKEKGDIPEGYSVSREKKERFSLILESASTNQTSMYLCATAPVGAFQETQYFGPGTRLLVL.